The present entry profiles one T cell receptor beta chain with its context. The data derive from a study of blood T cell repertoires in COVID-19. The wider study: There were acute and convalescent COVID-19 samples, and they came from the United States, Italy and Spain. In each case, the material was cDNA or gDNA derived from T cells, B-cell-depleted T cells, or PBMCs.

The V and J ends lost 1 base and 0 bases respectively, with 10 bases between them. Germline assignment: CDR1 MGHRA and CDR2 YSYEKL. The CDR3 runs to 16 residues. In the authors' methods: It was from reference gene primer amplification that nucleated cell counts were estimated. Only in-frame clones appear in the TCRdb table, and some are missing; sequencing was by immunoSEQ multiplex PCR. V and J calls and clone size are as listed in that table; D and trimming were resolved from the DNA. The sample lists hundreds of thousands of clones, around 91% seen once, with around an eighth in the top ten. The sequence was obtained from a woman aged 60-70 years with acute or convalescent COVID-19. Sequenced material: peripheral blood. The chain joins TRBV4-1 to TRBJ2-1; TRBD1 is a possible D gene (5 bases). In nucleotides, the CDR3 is TGCGCCAGCAGCCAAGGGCACAGGAGCTCCTACAATGAGCAGTTCTTC. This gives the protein CASSQGHRSSYNEQFF.